The clone carrying this T cell receptor beta chain has a single count. Using immunoSEQ multiplex PCR, the repertoire was profiled, and TCRdb retains in-frame clones only, with some absent. Among some 1 million clones listed, about 80% were seen once. Division of CD4+ cells produced a CD45RA+ naive subset and a CD45RA-negative memory subset. This entry belongs to a study of shared clonotypes between healthy human individuals. The CDR3 loop spans 13 amino acids. Trimming at V came to 7 bases and at J to 9 bases, leaving 7 bases not matched to a gene. Germline V lookup: CDR1 ENHRY, CDR2 SYGVKD. The TCR was taken from a man aged 18 to 29 in good health. V gene TRBV10-3 combines with J gene TRBJ2-1; 9 nucleotides agree with TRBD2. Sequencing was carried out using memory CD4+ T cells sorted from blood. Regarding subset: CD45RA-negative fraction. CDR3 loop: CAIKKREVGEQFF. The CDR3 DNA sequence: TGTGCCATCAAAAAGCGGGAGGTAGGTGAGCAGTTCTTC.